This T cell receptor (beta chain) was sequenced during a study of blood T cell repertoires in COVID-19. Study details: COVID-19 samples, acute and convalescent, were from the United States, Italy and Spain.

Across about two dozen US areas, participants ranged in age from roughly 18 to 95 years. V lost 6 bases, J lost 0 bases, and 6 bases lay in between. Germline V lookup: CDR1 KGHSH, CDR2 LQKENI. The CDR3 covers 14 residues. For this clone: The same CDR3 also results from other DNA sequences found in this sample.

Some clones are missing from TCRdb's copy, which holds only in-frame ones; the method was immunoSEQ multiplex PCR. The profile shows fewer than 350,000 clones, roughly 90% of them singletons. The clonotype originates from a woman aged 40 to 50 who had recovered from COVID-19. V gene TRBV18 combines with J gene TRBJ1-6, with D hard to call. Sequencing used PBMCs or T cells enriched from blood (not recorded which). CDR3 coding DNA: TGTGCCAGCTCGTCGAGCTCCTATAATTCACCCCTCCACTTT. Its protein is CASSSSSYNSPLHF.